This T cell receptor (beta chain) was recorded in a study of CD8+CD57+ T cells in acquired aplastic anemia (dated by TCRdb to the late 2010s). With respect to the entire study: On average, sorted CD4+ and CD8+ cells yielded 3.2 ug of extracted DNA, with a range of about 0.17 to 27.4 ug. CD8+CD57+ expansion was defined as a frequency above the mean frequency observed in healthy subjects.

Expansion of CD8+CD57+ cells had been shown by flow cytometry in the patients chosen for sequencing. Every patient had severe acquired aplastic anemia, diagnosed using the International Study of Aplastic Anemia and Agranulocytosis and Camitta criteria. No patient had received any therapy when blood was sampled. The study deep-sequenced TCR repertoires of sorted CD4+ and CD8+ blood T cells from severe aplastic anemia patients and healthy subjects. Patients were enrolled under clinicaltrials.gov protocols 00001620, 01623167, 00001397, 00071045, 00081523 and 00961064 in the USA. Ficoll-Paque density gradient centrifugation was used to isolate peripheral blood mononuclear cells. Before DNA was extracted, CD4+ and CD8+ T cells were sorted using either FACS or magnetic beads. Genomic DNA was used as template for profiling of TCR beta VDJ combinations and CDR3 sequences. TCR repertoire sequencing was run on an Illumina HiSeq 2000. As for the authors' bioinformatics: Repertoires were assessed using TRBV/TRBJ rearrangement plots, CDR3 size and DJ length profiles, and Simpson's diversity index. The most abundant DNA sequence in the deep sequencing data was taken as the immunodominant clone. CDR3 amino acid sequences were checked for sharing across subjects and were also compared against the VDJdb database and published repertoires. Using fastp at Q25 and MiXCR, TCRdb reprocessed the public reads and kept productive beta chains. A single entry per CDR3 protein holds the most common genes and DNA from its merged rows. None of the V and J calls come from the authors' own analysis; TCRdb made them. Across this sample there are 200,000 or so distinct CDR3 sequences, with roughly two thirds seen only once. Roughly 53% of the sample rests with the top ten.

With respect to this clonotype: This clone's antigen is unknown. Base quality data are lacking; no much larger clone is found one base away.

Summary of the overall study and its limitations: Between patients and healthy controls, no significant difference in CD8+ Simpson's diversity was found (P=0.060). Although around 30 CD8+ CDR3 sequences were shared by patients and controls, these sequences appeared highly expressed in patients and within the immunodominant clones of patients.

From its cysteine to its phenylalanine, the CDR3 spans 13 amino acids. Left in the record is the CDR3 DNA by itself, 39 bases read in frame from the first base. V and J lose 5 bases and 4 bases, and a span of 11 bases separates them. From a lookup of the germline V gene (reference sequence), CDR1 and CDR2 are LNHDA and SQIVND. Recombination connected TRBV19 to TRBJ1-1; the best D guess is TRBD1, with 5 bases matching. The sample consisted of sorted CD4+, CD8+, or CD8+CD57+ T cells (not recorded which) from PBMCs. The clonotype comes from a human donor with aplastic anemia. The sequenced DNA: TGTGCCAGTAGTTTCGGGGGATTCACTGAAGCTTTCTTT. Translated, this gives CASSFGGFTEAFF.